The subject of this entry is one T cell receptor (beta chain). Its antigen is currently not known. No base qualities exist here, and no much larger clone lies one base off it. Healthy HIV-negative adults with no recently reported acute infections or vaccinations were included as donors. Every donor was a Caucasian adult residing in Nashville, Tennessee, USA. CD4+ T cells were enriched by magnetic negative selection; naive cells were then positively selected on CD45RA, and the negative fraction formed the memory subset. Blood was collected by leukapheresis, and PBMCs were isolated by Ficoll-Histopaque density gradient centrifugation and then cryopreserved in liquid nitrogen vapor phase. Analytical flow cytometry was used to check the purity and quantity of each magnetically sorted T cell population. Each sorted fraction had its genomic DNA isolated and then quantified by UV absorbance on a Nanodrop 2000c.

This entry belongs to a study of shared clonotypes between healthy human individuals (dated by TCRdb to about 2020). Background for the entire study: The cohort comprised two women and a few men aged 18 to 49 years. Per donor, three plates each were used for CD4 naive and CD4 memory, two for CD8 naive, and one for CD8 memory. Between about 0.85 and 10 billion PBMCs per donor were obtained by leukapheresis. To increase sequencing depth and limit assay-specific biases, TCR repertoire library preparation and sequencing were carried out by different laboratories using diverse techniques. To estimate repertoire size and how much clonotypes are shared between individuals, the study performed deep sequencing of blood TCR repertoires from about five healthy adults. Summary of the overall study and its limitations: Sharing across a few donors was observed for about 5% of naive CD4, over 3% of naive CD8, 2.3% of memory CD4, and roughly 0.4% of memory CD8 clonotypes. Higher generation probabilities were observed for clonotypes shared by all four sorted-subset donors than for non-shared clonotypes. Naive subsets generally had larger estimated clonotype richness than memory subsets. Incomplete sequencing was indicated by rarefaction of sorted-subset datasets, despite the large sequencing depth. Only blood was sampled, and tissue TCR repertoires likely differ from those in blood. Pairwise subsampling led to the expectation that sequencing depth would affect the degree of clonotype sharing among donors. Because the study included a small number of donors, the genetic and exposure-history diversity represented was limited.

Cut back by 0 bases and 7 bases, the V and J ends lie 7 bases apart. CDR1 ENHRY and CDR2 SYGVKD were looked up in the germline V gene. Inclusive of the bounding cysteine and phenylalanine, the CDR3 is 13 residues long. Only the CDR3 region is kept as DNA, spanning 39 bases read in frame from base 1. TCR CDR3 regions were amplified from genomic DNA by multiplex PCR using the deep immunoSEQ assay. Extracted genomic DNA from each cell subset was distributed evenly across all wells of several immunoSEQ 96-well plates, and each plate was treated as a replicate. For sorted subsets, approximately 200 ng of genomic DNA, equivalent to 25,000 to 35,000 T cell genomes, went into each replicate PCR. The purified libraries were quantified using a Qubit 3.0 fluorometer, sized with a Bioanalyzer 2100, and then quantified again using the KAPA Library Quantification kit. Every immunoSEQ 96-well plate was sequenced on a separate single-read 150-cycle Illumina NextSeq 550 flow cell. The original pipeline was this. Because the immunoSEQ output held only junctional sequences and lacked quality scores, the filtering could not match the filtering applied to full-length reads. Sequences were annotated with PyIR, a Python wrapper for IgBLAST v1.9, using IMGT germline references to assign V/J genes and CDR3. Reads were filtered out if the reads had weak V/J assignments (E-value above 1e-6), no CDR3, stop codons, out-of-frame junctions, or ambiguous translated residues. V3J clonotypes were defined by identical inferred V gene, J gene, and CDR3 amino acid sequence. Percentage overlap between repertoires was calculated by dividing the number of shared unique clonotypes by the size of the smaller repertoire. RTK rarefaction, the Chao1 estimator, and Recon v2.1 estimates of unobserved clonotypes were used to assess repertoire richness. Generation probabilities for all TCRbeta clonotypes obtained by the gDNA method from several donors were computed using OLGA. The source is immuneACCESS, and TCRdb retained only in-frame sequences with V and J called. Part of the clones is not carried over; for the studies checked, unresolved V genes explain less than half of this, and the remainder is unexplained. The V and J calls and clone size were taken over from that table, and D and trimming were inferred from the DNA. For this sample there are fewer than 2.5 million clones; over 85% appear just once. The top ten clones comprise about 0.39% of the sample.

The sample was naive CD4+ T cells from PBMCs. The cell subset or site label corresponds to: CD45RA+ positively selected. This clonotype was sampled from a man younger than 35 in good health. Some clones in this sample may be carry-over from other donors' samples. The chain employs TRBV10-3 and TRBJ2-1; no D gene call is confident. The DNA sequence follows: TGTGCCATCAGTGAGTCAAACGGGAATGAGCAGTTCTTC. It translates as CAISESNGNEQFF.